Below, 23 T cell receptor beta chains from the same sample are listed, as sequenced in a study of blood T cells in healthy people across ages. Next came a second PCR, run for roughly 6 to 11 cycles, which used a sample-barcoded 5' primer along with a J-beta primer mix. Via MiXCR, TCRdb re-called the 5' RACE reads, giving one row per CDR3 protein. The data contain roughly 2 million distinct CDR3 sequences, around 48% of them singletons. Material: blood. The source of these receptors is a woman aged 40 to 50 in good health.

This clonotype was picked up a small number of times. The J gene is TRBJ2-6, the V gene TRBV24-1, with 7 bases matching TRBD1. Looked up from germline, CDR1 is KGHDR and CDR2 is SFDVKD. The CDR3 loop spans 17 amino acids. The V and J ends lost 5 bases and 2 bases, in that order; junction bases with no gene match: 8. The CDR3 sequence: CATSGPVQGAGANVLTF. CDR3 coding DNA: TGTGCCACCAGTGGCCCGGTCCAGGGGGCTGGGGCCAACGTCCTGACTTTC.

The CDR3 DNA sequence: TGTGCCAGCAGCTTGGACAGGGTAGAGGGGCTAATGAAAAAACTGTTTTTT. This translates into CASSLDRVEGLMKKLFF. The rearrangement uses TRBV5-6 and TRBJ1-4; perhaps TRBD1 as D (6 bases). The V end lost 0 bases, the J end lost 9 bases, and 21 bases lay between the germline ends. Germline CDR1 reads SGHDT; CDR2 reads YYEEEE. The CDR3 runs 17 residues.

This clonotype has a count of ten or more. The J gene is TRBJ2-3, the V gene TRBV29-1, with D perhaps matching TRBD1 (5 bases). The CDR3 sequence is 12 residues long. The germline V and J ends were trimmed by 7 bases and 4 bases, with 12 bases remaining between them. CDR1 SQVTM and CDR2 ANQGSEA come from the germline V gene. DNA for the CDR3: TGCAGCGCCGATAGGGGTTCAGATACGCAGTATTTT. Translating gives CSADRGSDTQYF.

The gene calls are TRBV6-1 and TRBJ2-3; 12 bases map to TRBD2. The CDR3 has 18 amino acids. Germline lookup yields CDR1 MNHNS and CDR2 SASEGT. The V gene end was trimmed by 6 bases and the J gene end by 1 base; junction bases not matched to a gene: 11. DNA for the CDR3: TGTGCCAGCAGCCCTCTAGCGGGGGGGCCCAGGGGCACAGATACGCAGTATTTT. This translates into CASSPLAGGPRGTDTQYF.

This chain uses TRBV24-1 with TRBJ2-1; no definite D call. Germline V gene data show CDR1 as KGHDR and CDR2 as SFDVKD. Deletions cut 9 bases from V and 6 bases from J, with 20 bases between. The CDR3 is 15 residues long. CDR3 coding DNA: TGTGCCACCCAGGACGTCCGCGGACGGAGCAATGAGCAGTTCTTC. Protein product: CATQDVRGRSNEQFF.

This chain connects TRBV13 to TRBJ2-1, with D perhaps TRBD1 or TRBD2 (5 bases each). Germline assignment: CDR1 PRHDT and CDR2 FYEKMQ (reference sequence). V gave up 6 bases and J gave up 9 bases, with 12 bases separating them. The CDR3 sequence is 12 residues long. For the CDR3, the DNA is TGTGCCAGCAGTCAGAGGGGACCTGAGCAGTTCTTC. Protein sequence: CASSQRGPEQFF.

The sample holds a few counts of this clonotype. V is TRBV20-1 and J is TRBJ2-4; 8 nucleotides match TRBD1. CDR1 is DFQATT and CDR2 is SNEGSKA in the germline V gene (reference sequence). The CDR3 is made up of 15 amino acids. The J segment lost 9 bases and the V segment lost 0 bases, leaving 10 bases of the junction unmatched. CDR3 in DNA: TGCAGTGCTAGAGAATCGGACAGGGAATGGGGCATTCAGTACTTC. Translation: CSARESDREWGIQYF.

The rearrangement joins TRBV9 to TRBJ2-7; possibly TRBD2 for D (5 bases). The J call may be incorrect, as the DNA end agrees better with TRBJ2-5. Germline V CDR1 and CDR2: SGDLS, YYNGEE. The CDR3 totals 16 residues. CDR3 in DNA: TGTGCCAGCAGCGTAGGAGTAGAGGGATGGTTGGTGACCCAGTACTTC. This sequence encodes CASSVGVEGWLVTQYF.

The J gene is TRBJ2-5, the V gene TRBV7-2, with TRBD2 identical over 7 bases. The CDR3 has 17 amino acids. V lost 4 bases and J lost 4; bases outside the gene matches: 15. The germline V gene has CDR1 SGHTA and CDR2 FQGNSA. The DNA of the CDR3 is TGTGCCAGCAGCTCCCTCGGGAGCGGGGAGACACGAGAGACCCAGTACTTC. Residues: CASSSLGSGETRETQYF.

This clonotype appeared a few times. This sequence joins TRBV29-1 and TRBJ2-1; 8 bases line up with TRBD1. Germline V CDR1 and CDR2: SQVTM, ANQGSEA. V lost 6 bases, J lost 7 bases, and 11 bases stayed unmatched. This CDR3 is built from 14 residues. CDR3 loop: CSVPRPTGGNEQFF. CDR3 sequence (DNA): TGCAGCGTCCCGCGCCCAACAGGGGGGAATGAGCAGTTCTTC.

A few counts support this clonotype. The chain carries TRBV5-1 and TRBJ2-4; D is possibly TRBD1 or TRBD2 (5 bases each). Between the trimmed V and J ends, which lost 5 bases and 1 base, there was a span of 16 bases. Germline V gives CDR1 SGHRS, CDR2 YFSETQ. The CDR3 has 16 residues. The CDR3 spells CASRTGQNWAKNIQYF. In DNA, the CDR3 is TGCGCCAGCAGAACGGGGCAGAATTGGGCCAAAAACATTCAGTACTTC.

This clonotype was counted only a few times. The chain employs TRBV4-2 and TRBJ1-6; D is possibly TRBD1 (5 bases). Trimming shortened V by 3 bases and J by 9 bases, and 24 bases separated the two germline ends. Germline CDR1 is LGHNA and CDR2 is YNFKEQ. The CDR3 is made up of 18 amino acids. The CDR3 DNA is TGTGCCAGCAGCCAGGAAATGACTCGGACGGGGGGATTTTCACCCCTCCACTTT. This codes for CASSQEMTRTGGFSPLHF.

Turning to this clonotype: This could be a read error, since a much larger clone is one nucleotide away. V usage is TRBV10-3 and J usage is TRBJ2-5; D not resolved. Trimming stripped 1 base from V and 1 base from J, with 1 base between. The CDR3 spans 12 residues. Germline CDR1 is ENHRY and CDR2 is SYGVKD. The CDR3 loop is CAISEFQETQYF. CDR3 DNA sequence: TGTGCCATCAGTGAGTTCCAAGAGACCCAGTACTTC.

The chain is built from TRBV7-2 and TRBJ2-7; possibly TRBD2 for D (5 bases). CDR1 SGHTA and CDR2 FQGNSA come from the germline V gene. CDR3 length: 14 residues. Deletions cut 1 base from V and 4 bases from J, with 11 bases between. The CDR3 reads CASSLDPGKYEQYF. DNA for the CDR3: TGTGCCAGCAGCTTAGATCCGGGAAAATACGAGCAGTACTTC.

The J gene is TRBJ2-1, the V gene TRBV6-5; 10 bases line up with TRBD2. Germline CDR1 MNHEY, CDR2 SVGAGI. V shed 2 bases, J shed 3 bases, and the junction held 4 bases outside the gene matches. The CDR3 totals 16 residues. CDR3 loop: CASSYSGGAVYNEQFF. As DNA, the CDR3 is TGTGCCAGCAGTTACAGCGGGGGGGCCGTCTACAATGAGCAGTTCTTC.

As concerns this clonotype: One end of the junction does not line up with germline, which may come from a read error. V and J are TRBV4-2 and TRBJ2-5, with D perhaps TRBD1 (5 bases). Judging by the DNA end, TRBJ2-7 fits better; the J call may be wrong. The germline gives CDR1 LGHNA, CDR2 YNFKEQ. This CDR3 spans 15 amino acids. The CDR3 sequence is CAGSQGQGRDYEQYF. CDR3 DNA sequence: TGTGCCGGCAGCCAAGGTCAGGGAAGGGACTACGAGCAGTACTTC.

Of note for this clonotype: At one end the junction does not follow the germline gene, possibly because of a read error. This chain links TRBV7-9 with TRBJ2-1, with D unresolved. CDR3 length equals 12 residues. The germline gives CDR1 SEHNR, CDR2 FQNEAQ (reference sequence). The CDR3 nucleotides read TGTGCCAGCAGCTGGACGGGCAATGGGCAGTTCTTC. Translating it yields CASSWTGNGQFF.

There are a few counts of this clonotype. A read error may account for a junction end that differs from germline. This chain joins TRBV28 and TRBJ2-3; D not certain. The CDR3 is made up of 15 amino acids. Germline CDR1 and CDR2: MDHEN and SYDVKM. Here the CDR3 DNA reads TGTGCTAGCAGTATTTGGGATCAGATCACAGATACGCAGTATTTT. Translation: CASSIWDQITDTQYF.

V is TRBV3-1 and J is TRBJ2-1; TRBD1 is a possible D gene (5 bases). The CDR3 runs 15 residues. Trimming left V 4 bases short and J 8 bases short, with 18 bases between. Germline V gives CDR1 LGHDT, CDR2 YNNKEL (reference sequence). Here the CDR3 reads CASSLSSQGVDEQFF. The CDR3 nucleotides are TGTGCCAGCAGCCTCTCGTCTCAGGGCGTCGATGAGCAGTTCTTC.

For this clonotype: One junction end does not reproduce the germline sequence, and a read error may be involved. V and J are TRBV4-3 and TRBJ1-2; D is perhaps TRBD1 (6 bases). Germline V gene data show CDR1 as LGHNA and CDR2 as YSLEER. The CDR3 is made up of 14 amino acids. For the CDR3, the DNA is TGCGCCAGCAGGCGGGCAGGGGCAAACTATGGCTGCACCTTC. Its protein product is CASRRAGANYGCTF.

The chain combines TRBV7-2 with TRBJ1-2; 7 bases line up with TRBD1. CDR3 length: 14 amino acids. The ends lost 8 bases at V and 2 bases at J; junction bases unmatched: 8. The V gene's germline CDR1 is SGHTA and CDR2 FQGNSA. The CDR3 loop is CASLRGGTNYGYTF. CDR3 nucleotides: TGTGCCAGCCTCAGGGGGGGGACCAACTATGGCTACACCTTC.

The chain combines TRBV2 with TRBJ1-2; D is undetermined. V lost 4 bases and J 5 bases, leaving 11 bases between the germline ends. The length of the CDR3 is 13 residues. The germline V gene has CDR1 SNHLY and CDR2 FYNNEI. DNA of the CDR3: TGTGCCAGCAGTGTAGATACAAAGTATGGCTACACCTTC. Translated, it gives CASSVDTKYGYTF. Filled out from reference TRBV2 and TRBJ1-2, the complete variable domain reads EPEVTQTPSHQVTQMGQEVILRCVPISNHLYFYWYRQILGQKVEFLVSFYNNEISEKSEIFDDQFSVERPDGSNFTLKIRSTKLEDSAMYFCASSVDTKYGYTFGSGTRLTVV.

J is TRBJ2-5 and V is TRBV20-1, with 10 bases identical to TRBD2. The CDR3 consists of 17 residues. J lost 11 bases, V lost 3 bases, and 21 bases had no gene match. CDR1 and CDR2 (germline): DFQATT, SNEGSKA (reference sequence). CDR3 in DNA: TGCAGTGCTAGGGGCCAGCGGGGGGGCCGGATAGAGGATGAGCAGTACTTC. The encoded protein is CSARGQRGGRIEDEQYF.